The present entry profiles one TCR beta chain with its context. No antigen is known for it. No much larger clonotype is one base removed from it; base qualities were not supplied. The sample is drawn from a study of T cell responses to AZD1222 COVID-19 vaccine (TCRdb year 2021). In terms of the full investigation: AZD1222 recipients with second doses at about 4 weeks or about 12 weeks were pooled, because spike-specific TCR depth and breadth did not differ between schedules. TCR sequencing covered approximately 230 trial participants: 207 given two doses of AZD1222 and about 26 given two doses of MenACWY control vaccine. Enrollment into the trials was organized by age into subgroups of 18-55, 56-69 and 70-plus years, and those subgroups contained around 150, 28 and 57 TCR-sequenced participants, respectively.

The germline V gene supplies CDR1 SQVTM and CDR2 ANQGSEA. The CDR3 spans 12 residues, from the cysteine through the phenylalanine. CDR3 DNA is the only sequence kept; it has 36 bases, read in frame from the first base. The V and J ends are trimmed by 6 bases and 4 bases, leaving 10 bases between them. The CDR3 regions of human TCRbeta chains were subjected to immunosequencing. In the source study's methods: TCRs in the repertoires were compared against a reference library of SARS-CoV-2-specific TCRs that had been generated with the MIRA antigen-specificity platform. Breadth was defined as the fraction of unique TCRs that were SARS-CoV-2-associated. Depth was defined as the fraction of total T cells that were SARS-CoV-2-associated. Using the MIRA data, each spike-specific TCR was assigned both to the spike region to which the TCR was reactive and to a CD4 or CD8 class. Log10-transformed breadth and depth values were compared by one-way ANOVA with Sidak's multiple comparisons tests. In TCRdb, the immuneACCESS table is reduced to in-frame sequences with V and J assigned. These tables do not hold every clone; where another copy was compared, an unresolved V gene accounts for under half, and the others remain unexplained. That table supplies the V and J calls and clone size; D and trimming were determined from the DNA. Recorded for this sample are 110,000 to 150,000 clones; around nine tenths of them occurred a single time. Together, the top ten hold about 3.5% of the sample.

Reading the label with the study, this specimen's time point is: baseline before first vaccination. Vaccinee samples were obtained from the UK trials COV001 and COV002, which included a single-blind randomized controlled phase 2/3 trial of AZD1222 (ChAdOx1 nCoV-19) in healthy adults. For TCRbeta chain sequencing, PBMC samples from trial participants were taken at day 0 and at day 28 after the second dose. Beyond this particular receptor, the publication reports: Conclusions about previously exposed vaccinees were limited because only six or seven AZD1222 recipients were SARS-CoV-2 seropositive at baseline. Vaccine-associated CD4 TCRs spanned the whole spike protein, with dominant responses in regions 160-218 and 743-854. Participants were mostly white British, with more females than males. The authors suggested clonal diversity may have been underestimated. Spike-specific TCR breadth and depth rose significantly after two AZD1222 doses compared with day 0 and with MenACWY recipients. In the small 56-69-year group, the increase in depth fell short of significance, most likely because of low power. Because no day 14 peak-response samples were available, the repertoires could be characterized only after the peak T cell response. Reportedly, close to half of the unique spike-specific TCRs recognized epitopes lying outside the regions that are mutated in the B.1.351 and B.1.1.7 variants.

The chain joins TRBV29-1 to TRBJ1-3; no D gene can be assigned with confidence. The sequence came from an adult in good health. The sample in question was peripheral blood, obtained on day 0 of AZD1222 vaccination. The CDR3 reads as follows: CSVYSTGNTIYF. The nucleotide sequence is given as TGCAGCGTATACAGTACCGGAAACACCATATATTTT. Beyond the CDR3, the reference TRBV29-1 and TRBJ1-3 genes provide the residues; the full variable domain reads: SAVISQKPSRDICQRGTSLTIQCQVDSQVTMMFWYRQQPGQSLTLIATANQGSEATYESGFVIDKFPISRPNLTFSTLTVSNMSPEDSSIYLCSVYSTGNTIYFGEGSWLTVV.